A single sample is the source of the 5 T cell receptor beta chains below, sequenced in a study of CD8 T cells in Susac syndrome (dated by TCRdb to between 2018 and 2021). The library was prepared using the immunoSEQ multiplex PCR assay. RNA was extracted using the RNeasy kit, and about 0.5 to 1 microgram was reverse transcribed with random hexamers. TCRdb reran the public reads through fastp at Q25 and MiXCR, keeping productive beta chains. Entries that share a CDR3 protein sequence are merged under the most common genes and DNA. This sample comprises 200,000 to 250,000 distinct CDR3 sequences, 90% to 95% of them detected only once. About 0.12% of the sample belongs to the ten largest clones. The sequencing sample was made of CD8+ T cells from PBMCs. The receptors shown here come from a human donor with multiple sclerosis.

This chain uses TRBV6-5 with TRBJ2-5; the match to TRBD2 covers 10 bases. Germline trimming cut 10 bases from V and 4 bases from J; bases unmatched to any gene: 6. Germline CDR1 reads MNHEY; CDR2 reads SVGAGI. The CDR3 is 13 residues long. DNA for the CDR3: TGTGCCACCCACCCTAGCGGGGGAGAGACCCAGTACTTC. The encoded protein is CATHPSGGETQYF.

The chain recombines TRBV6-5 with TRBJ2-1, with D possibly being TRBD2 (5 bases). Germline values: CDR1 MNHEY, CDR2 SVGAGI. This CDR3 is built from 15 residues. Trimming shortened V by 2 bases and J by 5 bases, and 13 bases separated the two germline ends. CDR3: CASSYVFGRDNEQFF. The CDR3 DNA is TGTGCCAGCAGTTACGTCTTTGGGCGGGACAATGAGCAGTTCTTC.

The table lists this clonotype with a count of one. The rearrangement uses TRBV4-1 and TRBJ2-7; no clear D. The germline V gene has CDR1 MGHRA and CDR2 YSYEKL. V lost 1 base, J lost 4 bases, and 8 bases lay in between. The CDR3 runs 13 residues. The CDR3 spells CASSQGLKYEQYF. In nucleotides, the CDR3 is TGCGCCAGCAGCCAAGGACTGAAATACGAGCAGTACTTC.

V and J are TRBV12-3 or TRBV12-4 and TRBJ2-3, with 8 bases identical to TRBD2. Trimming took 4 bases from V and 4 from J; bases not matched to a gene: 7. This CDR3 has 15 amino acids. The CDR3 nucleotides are TGTGCCAGCAGTTCGCGGGGGGCCTCCGCAGATACGCAGTATTTT. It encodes CASSSRGASADTQYF.

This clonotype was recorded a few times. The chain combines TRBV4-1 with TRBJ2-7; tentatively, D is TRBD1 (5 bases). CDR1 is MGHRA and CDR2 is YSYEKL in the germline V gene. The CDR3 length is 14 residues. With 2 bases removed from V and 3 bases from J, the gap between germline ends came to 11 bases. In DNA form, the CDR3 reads TGCGCCAGCAGCCAATCAAGGGGTAGCTACGAGCAGTACTTC. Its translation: CASSQSRGSYEQYF.